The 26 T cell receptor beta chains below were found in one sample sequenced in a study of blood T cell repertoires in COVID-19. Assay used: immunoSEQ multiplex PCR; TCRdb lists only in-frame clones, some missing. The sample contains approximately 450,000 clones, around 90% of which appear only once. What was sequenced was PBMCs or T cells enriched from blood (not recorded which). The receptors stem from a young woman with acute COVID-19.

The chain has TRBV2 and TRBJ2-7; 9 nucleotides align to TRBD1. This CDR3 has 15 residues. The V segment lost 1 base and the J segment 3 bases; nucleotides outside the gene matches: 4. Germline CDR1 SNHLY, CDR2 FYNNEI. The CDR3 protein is CASSEGGTGHYEQYF. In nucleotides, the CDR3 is TGTGCCAGCAGTGAAGGAGGGACAGGGCACTACGAGCAGTACTTC.

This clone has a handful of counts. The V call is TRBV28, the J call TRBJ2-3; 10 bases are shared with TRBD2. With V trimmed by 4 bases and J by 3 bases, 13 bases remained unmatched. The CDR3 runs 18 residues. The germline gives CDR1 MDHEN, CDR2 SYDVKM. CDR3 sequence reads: CASSSAGFLAGGTDTQYF. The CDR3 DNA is TGTGCCAGCAGTTCCGCGGGGTTTTTAGCGGGAGGAACAGATACGCAGTATTTT.

The CDR3: CASSLWTDHNYGYTF. The CDR3 DNA reads TGCGCCAGCAGTCTCTGGACAGACCACAACTATGGCTACACCTTC. The V call is TRBV23-1, the J call TRBJ1-2, with a tentative D call TRBD1 (6 bases). TRBV23-1 is recorded as an ORF, its role being uncertain. Trimming stripped 4 bases from V and 2 bases from J, with 14 bases between. The CDR3 runs 15 residues.

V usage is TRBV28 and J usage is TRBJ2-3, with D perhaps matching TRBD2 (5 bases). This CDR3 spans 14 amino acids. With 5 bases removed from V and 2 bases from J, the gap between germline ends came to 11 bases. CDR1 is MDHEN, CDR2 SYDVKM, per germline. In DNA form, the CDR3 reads TGTGCCAGCAGTCGAGGGAGAGACACAGATACGCAGTATTTT. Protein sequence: CASSRGRDTDTQYF.

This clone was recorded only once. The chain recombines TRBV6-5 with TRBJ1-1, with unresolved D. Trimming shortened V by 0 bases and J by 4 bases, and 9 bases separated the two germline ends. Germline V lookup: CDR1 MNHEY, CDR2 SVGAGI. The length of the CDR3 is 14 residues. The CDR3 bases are TGTGCCAGCAGTTACTCGAGCGGGGTCACTGAAGCTTTCTTT. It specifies CASSYSSGVTEAFF.

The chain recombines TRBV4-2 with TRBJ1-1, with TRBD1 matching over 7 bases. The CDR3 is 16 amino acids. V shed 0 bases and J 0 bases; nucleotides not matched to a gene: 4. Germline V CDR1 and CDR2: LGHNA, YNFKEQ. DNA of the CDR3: TGTGCCAGCAGCCAAGAAGAGACAGGGTTGAACACTGAAGCTTTCTTT. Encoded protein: CASSQEETGLNTEAFF.

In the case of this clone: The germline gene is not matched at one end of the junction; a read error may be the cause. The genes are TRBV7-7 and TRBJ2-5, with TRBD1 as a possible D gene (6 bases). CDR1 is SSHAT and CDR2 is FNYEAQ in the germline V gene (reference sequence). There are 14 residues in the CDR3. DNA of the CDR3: TGTGCTAGCAGCTTAGGCAGGGGTGGAGAGACCCAGTACTTC. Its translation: CASSLGRGGETQYF.

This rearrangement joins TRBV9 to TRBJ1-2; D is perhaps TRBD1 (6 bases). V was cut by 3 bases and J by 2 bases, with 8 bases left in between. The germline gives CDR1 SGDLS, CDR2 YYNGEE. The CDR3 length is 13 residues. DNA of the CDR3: TGTGCCAGCAGCGCTGACAGGAACTATGGCTACACCTTC. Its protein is CASSADRNYGYTF.

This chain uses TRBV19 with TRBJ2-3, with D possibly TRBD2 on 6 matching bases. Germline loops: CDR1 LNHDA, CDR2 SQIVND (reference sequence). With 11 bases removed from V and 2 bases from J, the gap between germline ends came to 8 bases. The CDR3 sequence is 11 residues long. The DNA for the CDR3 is TGTGCCTCTAGCGCCACAGATACGCAGTATTTT. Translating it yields CASSATDTQYF.

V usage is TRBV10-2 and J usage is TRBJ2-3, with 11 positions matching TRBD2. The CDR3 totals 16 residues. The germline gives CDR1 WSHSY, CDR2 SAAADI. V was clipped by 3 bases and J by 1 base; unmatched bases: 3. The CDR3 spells CASSDVAGGGTDTQYF. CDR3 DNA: TGCGCCAGCAGTGACGTAGCGGGGGGGGGCACAGATACGCAGTATTTT.

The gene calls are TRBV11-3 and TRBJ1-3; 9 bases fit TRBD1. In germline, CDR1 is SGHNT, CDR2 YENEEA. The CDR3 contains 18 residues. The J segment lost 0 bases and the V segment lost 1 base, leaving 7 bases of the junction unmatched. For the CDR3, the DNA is TGTGCCAGCAGCTTAGTATCAGGGACAGGGCTCTCTGGAAACACCATATATTTT. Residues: CASSLVSGTGLSGNTIYF.

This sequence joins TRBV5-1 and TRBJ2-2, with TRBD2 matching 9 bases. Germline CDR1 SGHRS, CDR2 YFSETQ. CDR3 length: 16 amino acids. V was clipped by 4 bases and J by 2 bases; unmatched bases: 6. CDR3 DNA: TGCGCCAGCAGCGCGTTAGCGGGAGCAAACACCGGGGAGCTGTTTTTT. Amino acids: CASSALAGANTGELFF.

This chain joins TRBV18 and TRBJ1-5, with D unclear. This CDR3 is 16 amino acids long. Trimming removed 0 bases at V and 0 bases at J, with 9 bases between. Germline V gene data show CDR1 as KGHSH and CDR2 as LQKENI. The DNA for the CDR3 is TGTGCCAGCTCACCACCAAGCCGCAATAGCAATCAGCCCCAGCATTTT. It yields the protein CASSPPSRNSNQPQHF.

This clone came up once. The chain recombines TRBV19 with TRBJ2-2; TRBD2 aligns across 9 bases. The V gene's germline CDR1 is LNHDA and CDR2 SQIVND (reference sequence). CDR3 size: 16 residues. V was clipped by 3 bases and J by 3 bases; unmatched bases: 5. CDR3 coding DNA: TGTGCCAGTAGTATGGTTACTAGCGGGTACACCGGGGAGCTGTTTTTT. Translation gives CASSMVTSGYTGELFF.

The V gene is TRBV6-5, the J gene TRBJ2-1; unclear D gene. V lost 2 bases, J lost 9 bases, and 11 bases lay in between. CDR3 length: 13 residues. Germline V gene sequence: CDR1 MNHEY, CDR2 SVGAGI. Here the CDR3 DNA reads TGTGCCAGCAGTTACAGCGAGCTTAGTGAGCAGTTCTTC. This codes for CASSYSELSEQFF.

CDR3 DNA: TGTGCCAGCAGCCCAATGGGTGACAGGGCGGACATTCAGTACTTC. This encodes CASSPMGDRADIQYF. V usage is TRBV7-2 and J usage is TRBJ2-4; 7 bases are a match to TRBD1. The CDR3 has 15 amino acids. Germline V CDR1 and CDR2: SGHTA, FQGNSA. J was trimmed by 8 bases and V by 5 bases; bases with no gene match: 12.

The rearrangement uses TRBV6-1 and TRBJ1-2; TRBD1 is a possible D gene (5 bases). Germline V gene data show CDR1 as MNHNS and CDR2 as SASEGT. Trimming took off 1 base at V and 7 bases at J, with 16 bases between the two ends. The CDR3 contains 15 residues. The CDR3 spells CASSEVESRQGGYTF. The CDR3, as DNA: TGTGCCAGCAGTGAAGTCGAATCGCGGCAGGGTGGCTACACCTTC.

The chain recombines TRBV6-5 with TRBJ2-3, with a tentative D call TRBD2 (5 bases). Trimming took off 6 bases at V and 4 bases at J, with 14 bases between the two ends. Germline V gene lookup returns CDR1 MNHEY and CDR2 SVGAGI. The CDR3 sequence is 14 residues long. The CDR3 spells CASRPAGAADTQYF. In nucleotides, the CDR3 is TGTGCCAGCAGACCCGCGGGCGCCGCAGATACGCAGTATTTT.

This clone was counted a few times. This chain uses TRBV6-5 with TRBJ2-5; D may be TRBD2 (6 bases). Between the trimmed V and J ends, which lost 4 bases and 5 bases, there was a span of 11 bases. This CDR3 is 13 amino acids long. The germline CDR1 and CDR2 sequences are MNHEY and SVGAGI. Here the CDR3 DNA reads TGTGCCAGCAGTTCACCGGGAGCGGAGACCCAGTACTTC. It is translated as CASSSPGAETQYF.

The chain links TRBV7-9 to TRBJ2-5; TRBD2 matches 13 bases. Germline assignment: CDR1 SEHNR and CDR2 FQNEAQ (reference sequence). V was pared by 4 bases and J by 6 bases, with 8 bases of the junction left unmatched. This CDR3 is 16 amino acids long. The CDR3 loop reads CASSSGTSGIRKTQYF. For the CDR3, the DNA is TGTGCCAGCAGCTCCGGGACTAGCGGGATTAGAAAGACCCAGTACTTC.

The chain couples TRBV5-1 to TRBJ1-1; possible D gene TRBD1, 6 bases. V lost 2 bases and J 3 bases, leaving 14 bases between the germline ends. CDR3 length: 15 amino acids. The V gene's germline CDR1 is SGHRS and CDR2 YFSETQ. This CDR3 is CASSFVGAPDTEAFF. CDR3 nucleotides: TGCGCCAGCAGCTTTGTGGGGGCCCCGGACACTGAAGCTTTCTTT.

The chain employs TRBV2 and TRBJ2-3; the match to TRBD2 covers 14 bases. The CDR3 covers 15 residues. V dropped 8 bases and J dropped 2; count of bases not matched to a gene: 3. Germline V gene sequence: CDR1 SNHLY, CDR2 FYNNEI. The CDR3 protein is CASPTSGGVTDTQYF. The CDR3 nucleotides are TGTGCCAGCCCGACTAGCGGGGGGGTCACAGATACGCAGTATTTT.

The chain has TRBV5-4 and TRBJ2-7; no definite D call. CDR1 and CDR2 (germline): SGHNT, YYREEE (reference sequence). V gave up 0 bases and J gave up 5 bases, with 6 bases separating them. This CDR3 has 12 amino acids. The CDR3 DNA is TGTGCCAGCAGCTTGGTGGCCCACGAGCAGTACTTC. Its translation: CASSLVAHEQYF. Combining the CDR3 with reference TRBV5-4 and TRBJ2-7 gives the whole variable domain ETGVTQSPTHLIKTRGQQVTLRCSSQSGHNTVSWYQQALGQGPQFIFQYYREEENGRGNFPPRFSGLQFPNYSSELNVNALELDDSALYLCASSLVAHEQYFGPGTRLTVT.

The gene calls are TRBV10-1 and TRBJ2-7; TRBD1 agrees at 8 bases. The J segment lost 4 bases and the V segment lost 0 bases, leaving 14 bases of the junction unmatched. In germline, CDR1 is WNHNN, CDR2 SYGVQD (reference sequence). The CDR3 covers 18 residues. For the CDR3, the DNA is TGCGCCAGCAGTGAGTCAGCGACTCTGGGACAGGCGGAGTACGAGCAGTACTTC. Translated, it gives CASSESATLGQAEYEQYF.

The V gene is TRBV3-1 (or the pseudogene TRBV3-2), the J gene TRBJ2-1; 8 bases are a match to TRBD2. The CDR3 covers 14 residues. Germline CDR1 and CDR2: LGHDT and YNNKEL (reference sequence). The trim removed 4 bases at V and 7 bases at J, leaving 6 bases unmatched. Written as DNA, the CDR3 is TGTGCCAGCAGCCTTAGCGGGGAATGGAATGAGCAGTTCTTC. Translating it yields CASSLSGEWNEQFF.

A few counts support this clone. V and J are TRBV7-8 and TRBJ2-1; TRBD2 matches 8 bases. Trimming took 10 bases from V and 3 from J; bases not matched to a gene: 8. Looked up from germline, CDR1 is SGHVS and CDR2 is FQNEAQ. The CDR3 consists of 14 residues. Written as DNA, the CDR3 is TGTGCCACGCGTGGCGGGGGGCACTACAATGAGCAGTTCTTC. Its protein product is CATRGGGHYNEQFF. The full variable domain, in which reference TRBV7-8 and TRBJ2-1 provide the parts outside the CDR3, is GAGVSQSPRYKVAKRGQDVALRCDPISGHVSLFWYQQALGQGPEFLTYFQNEAQLDKSGLPSDRFFAERPEGSVSTLKIQRTQQEDSAVYLCATRGGGHYNEQFFGPGTRLTVL.